The 13 T cell receptor beta chains below come from one sample, sequenced in a study of T cells in localized non-small cell lung cancer. Clones were read by immunoSEQ multiplex PCR, and TCRdb kept only the in-frame ones, dropping some. Of about 1,600 clones listed, roughly 25% were seen once; the top ten hold under 25%. This specimen was normal lung tissue next to the tumor, taken before any cancer treatment. The receptors were gathered from a male donor aged 60 or older with stage II lung adenocarcinoma.

This clone occurred a few times. V gene TRBV11-3 combines with J gene TRBJ2-5; 15 bases are shared with TRBD2. The CDR3 is 18 residues long. Germline assignment: CDR1 SGHNT and CDR2 YENEEA. V shed 5 bases and J 2 bases; nucleotides not matched to a gene: 9. This chain's CDR3 is CASSPGTSGGPVQETQYF. As DNA, the CDR3 is TGTGCCAGCAGCCCCGGGACTAGCGGGGGGCCGGTGCAAGAGACCCAGTACTTC.

The chain is built from TRBV23-1 and TRBJ2-3; D may be TRBD1 or TRBD2 (5 bases each). TRBV23-1 is known as an ORF, though its function is uncertain. The CDR3 loop spans 16 amino acids. V lost 0 bases to trimming and J lost 5 bases, with 15 bases between them. CDR3: CASSQSGGVGGDTQYF. CDR3 DNA: TGCGCCAGCAGTCAATCAGGTGGGGTTGGGGGAGATACGCAGTATTTT.

This clone qualifies as medium-sized (0.01 to 0.1%). The J gene is TRBJ1-1, the V gene TRBV4-1; D is undetermined. This CDR3 is built from 15 residues. Deletions cut 2 bases from V and 4 bases from J, with 14 bases between. Germline V gives CDR1 MGHRA, CDR2 YSYEKL. CDR3 DNA sequence: TGCGCCAGCAGCCAAATGGCCACTCACAGCACTGAAGCTTTCTTT. Its protein product is CASSQMATHSTEAFF.

There are a few counts of this clone. The chain links TRBV11-3 to TRBJ2-5, with 11 bases identical to TRBD2. The CDR3 extends over 15 amino acids. Trimming at V came to 6 bases and at J to 4 bases, leaving 7 bases not matched to a gene. Germline V CDR1 and CDR2: SGHNT, YENEEA. The CDR3 sequence is CASRVSGGARETQYF. The CDR3 coding sequence is TGTGCCAGCAGGGTTAGCGGGGGGGCAAGAGAGACCCAGTACTTC.

The V and J genes are TRBV19 and TRBJ1-1, with TRBD1 matching 7 bases. CDR1 is LNHDA and CDR2 is SQIVND in the germline V gene (reference sequence). The CDR3 spans 13 residues. Germline trimming cut 10 bases from V and 3 bases from J; bases unmatched to any gene: 8. The CDR3 here is CATHQGGYTEAFF. DNA for the CDR3: TGTGCCACCCACCAGGGGGGTTACACTGAAGCTTTCTTT.

The chain couples TRBV29-1 to TRBJ2-5, with D maybe TRBD1 (6 bases). The V end lost 8 bases, the J end lost 0 bases, and 16 bases lay between the germline ends. Per germline, CDR1 SQVTM and CDR2 ANQGSEA. This CDR3 spans 14 amino acids. Here the CDR3 reads CSTHDRDNQETQYF. The CDR3 nucleotides are TGCAGCACTCACGACCGGGACAACCAAGAGACCCAGTACTTC.

The sample holds a few counts of this clone. This chain uses TRBV23-1 with TRBJ2-2; a possible D gene is TRBD1 (5 bases). TRBV23-1 is labeled an ORF, and its function is uncertain. The CDR3 is made up of 19 amino acids. The V end lost 6 bases, the J end lost 6 bases, and 29 bases lay between the germline ends. Here the CDR3 DNA reads TGCGCCAGCAGCCAAGATGATTGGTCGACAGAGTACGTTCCCGGGGAGCTGTTTTTT. It codes for CASSQDDWSTEYVPGELFF.

This clone showed up just a few times. The V gene is TRBV7-2, the J gene TRBJ1-1; no firm D call. V was pared by 4 bases and J by 3 bases, with 9 bases between. Per the germline V gene, CDR1 is SGHTA and CDR2 is FQGNSA. This CDR3 is built from 13 residues. The CDR3 is CASSSEVHTEAFF. The DNA of the CDR3 is TGTGCCAGCAGCTCTGAGGTCCACACTGAAGCTTTCTTT.

This clone rates as large. Other DNA sequences in this sample translate to the same CDR3. The rearrangement links TRBV6-7 to TRBJ2-5; D not certain. TRBV6-7 is noted as an ORF with a role that remains uncertain. V lost 3 bases, J lost 5 bases, and 4 bases lay in between. CDR3 length: 11 residues. CDR3 DNA: TGTGCCAGCAGTTATGGGGAGACCCAGTACTTC. Its protein product is CASSYGETQYF.

This clone was counted only a few times. This chain links TRBV11-3 with TRBJ1-1; D remains ambiguous. CDR3 length: 14 amino acids. V was shortened by 2 bases and J by 2 bases, with 9 bases between the two germline ends. CDR1 and CDR2 (germline): SGHNT, YENEEA. The CDR3 is CASSLYGINTEAFF. The CDR3 DNA reads TGTGCCAGCAGCTTATACGGGATAAACACTGAAGCTTTCTTT.

By frequency in the sample, this clone is hyperexpanded (1% or more). The chain couples TRBV6-8 to TRBJ1-4; perhaps TRBD1 as D (6 bases). The germline V gene has CDR1 MNHGY and CDR2 SAAAGT. V shed 0 bases and J shed 3 bases, with 17 bases lying between them. CDR3 size: 18 residues. DNA of the CDR3: TGTGCCAGCAGTTACTCGCCGACCAACAGGGTGGCTAATGAAAAACTGTTTTTT. Encoded protein: CASSYSPTNRVANEKLFF.

This clone was counted only a few times. The V and J genes are TRBV18 and TRBJ2-1; 8 positions match TRBD2. This CDR3 has 13 amino acids. CDR1 and CDR2 from the germline V gene are KGHSH and LQKENI. V shed 7 bases and J 10 bases; nucleotides not matched to a gene: 9. CDR3 nucleotide sequence: TGTGCCAGCTTTTGGGGGCCTAGCGGGGAGCAGTTCTTC. It yields the protein CASFWGPSGEQFF.

The chain links TRBV6-8 to TRBJ2-3; D may match TRBD1 or TRBD2 (6 bases each). V lost 6 bases, J lost 4 bases, and 14 bases lay in between. In germline, CDR1 is MNHGY, CDR2 SAAAGT. The CDR3 sequence is 14 residues long. As DNA, the CDR3 is TGTGCCAGCAGGGATGGAGGGGGTCCAGATACGCAGTATTTT. Amino acid sequence: CASRDGGGPDTQYF.